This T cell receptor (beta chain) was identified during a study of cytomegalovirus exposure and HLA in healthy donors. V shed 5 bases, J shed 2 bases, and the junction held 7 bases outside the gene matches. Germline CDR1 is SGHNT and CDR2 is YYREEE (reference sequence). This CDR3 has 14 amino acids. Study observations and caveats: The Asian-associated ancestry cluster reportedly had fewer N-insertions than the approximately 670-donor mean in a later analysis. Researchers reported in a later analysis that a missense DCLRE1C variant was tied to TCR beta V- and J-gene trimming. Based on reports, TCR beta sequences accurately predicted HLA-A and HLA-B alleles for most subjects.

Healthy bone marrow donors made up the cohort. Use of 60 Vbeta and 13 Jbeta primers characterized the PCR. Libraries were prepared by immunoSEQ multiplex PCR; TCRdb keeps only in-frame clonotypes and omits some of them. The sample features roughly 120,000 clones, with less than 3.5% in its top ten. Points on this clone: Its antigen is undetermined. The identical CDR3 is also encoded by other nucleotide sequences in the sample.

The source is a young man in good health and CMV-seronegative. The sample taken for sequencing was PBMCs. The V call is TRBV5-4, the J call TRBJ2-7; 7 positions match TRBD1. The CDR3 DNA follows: TGTGCCAGCAGAGTAAGCGGACAGGCCTACGAGCAGTACTTC. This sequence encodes CASRVSGQAYEQYF.